This entry lists 8 T cell receptor beta chains sequenced from one sample in a study of T-cell memory formation after mild COVID-19. One entry per CDR3 protein results from TCRdb running MiXCR on the 5' RACE reads. In the table there are hundreds of thousands of distinct CDR3 sequences, roughly a fifth of which are singletons. The sequencing sample was made of PBMCs or a T cell subset sorted from them (not recorded which). Receptor source: an adult woman who had mild COVID-19 (a few samples of this study predate the infection). Cell type and time point are not known.

V usage is TRBV12-3 or TRBV12-4 and J usage is TRBJ2-1, with 14 bases lining up with TRBD2. The CDR3 is 22 residues long. The V segment lost 6 bases and the J segment 0 bases; nucleotides outside the gene matches: 19. CDR3 in amino acids: CASRDGQAGLAGALSSYNEQFF. CDR3 nucleotide sequence: TGTGCCAGCAGGGATGGCCAGGCGGGACTAGCGGGAGCATTAAGCTCCTACAATGAGCAGTTCTTC.

There are a few counts of this clonotype. The chain combines TRBV19 with TRBJ2-1, with a tentative D call TRBD2 (5 bases). In germline, CDR1 is LNHDA, CDR2 SQIVND (reference sequence). Trimming cost V 6 bases and J 8 bases, with 17 bases left between them. This CDR3 spans 14 amino acids. CDR3 sequence (DNA): TGTGCCAGTAGCTCGGGGATGCGAGCGGATGAGCAGTTCTTC. It yields the protein CASSSGMRADEQFF.

The CDR3 is CSVAKQTGYEQYF. As DNA, the CDR3 is TGCAGCGTTGCTAAACAGACTGGCTACGAGCAGTACTTC. The V call is TRBV29-1, the J call TRBJ2-7; D gene ambiguous. Trimming took off 4 bases at V and 3 bases at J, with 13 bases between the two ends. There are 13 residues in the CDR3. Germline CDR1 SQVTM, CDR2 ANQGSEA.

This clonotype has a handful of counts. The chain is built from TRBV4-1 and TRBJ1-1, with D perhaps TRBD1 (5 bases). Germline V CDR1 and CDR2: MGHRA, YSYEKL. V was shortened by 1 base and J by 4 bases, with 16 bases between the two germline ends. This CDR3 spans 16 amino acids. As DNA, the CDR3 is TGCGCCAGCAGCCAAGTGAAGGGACCTAGGGGCACTGAAGCTTTCTTT. This codes for CASSQVKGPRGTEAFF.

This clonotype occurred many times. The rearrangement links TRBV20-1 to TRBJ2-1, with TRBD2 matching over 12 bases. Germline V CDR1 and CDR2: DFQATT, SNEGSKA (reference sequence). The ends lost 5 bases at V and 4 bases at J; junction bases unmatched: 6. The CDR3 sequence is 15 residues long. CDR3 DNA sequence: TGCAGTGCTCCCGGACTAGCGGGAATGTACAATGAGCAGTTCTTC. This gives the protein CSAPGLAGMYNEQFF.

This chain links TRBV6-5 with TRBJ1-2; no clear D gene. CDR1 is MNHEY, CDR2 SVGAGI, per germline. This CDR3 has 13 residues. Trimming stripped 2 bases from V and 7 bases from J, with 11 bases between. CDR3 in amino acids: CASSYRSSGGYTF. The CDR3 DNA reads TGTGCCAGCAGTTACCGTAGCTCTGGTGGCTACACCTTC.

In DNA form, the CDR3 reads TGTGCCAGCATACCAGAACAGGGTAGCTCCTACGAGCAGTACTTC. Its protein is CASIPEQGSSYEQYF. The gene calls are TRBV7-9 and TRBJ2-7; tentative D call: TRBD1 (6 bases). With 7 bases removed from V and 0 bases from J, the gap between germline ends came to 16 bases. The germline V gene encodes CDR1 SEHNR and CDR2 FQNEAQ (reference sequence). The CDR3 loop spans 15 amino acids.

In this sample, this clonotype turned up a few times. The V call is TRBV15, the J call TRBJ2-2; no clear D. V lost 1 base and J lost 9, with 9 bases in between. This CDR3 spans 13 amino acids. Germline assignment: CDR1 LNHNV and CDR2 YYDKDF (reference sequence). The CDR3 reads CATSRVAPRELFF. In DNA form, the CDR3 reads TGTGCCACCAGCAGAGTAGCCCCGCGGGAGCTGTTTTTT.